This T cell receptor beta chain was observed in a study of T cells expressing NK-cell markers (dated by TCRdb to 2020 to 2022). In terms of the full investigation: Three sorted T-cell subsets (CD3+CD56+NKG2C+, CD3+CD56+NKG2C- and CD3+CD56-NKG2C+) from under 10 donors had their TCR beta-chain repertoires profiled. Of the eight sequenced donors, seven were found to be HCMV-seropositive and one was found to be HCMV-seronegative. All eight donors whose samples were sequenced were randomly selected healthy volunteers, three of them men and five women. Sequencing of the libraries produced 2 x 150 bp reads on Illumina HiSeq 2000/2500, MiSeq or NextSeq. Summary of the overall study and its limitations: In more than five donors, the dominant CD3+CD56+NKG2C+ clonotypes ranked among the top 10 CD8+ clonotypes, making up roughly 1.0-7.0% of CD8+ T cells. It remained unclear whether the expanded NKG2C-expressing T cell clones were specific for HCMV antigens. Those dominant clonotypes were again the most abundant among CD3+CD56-NKG2C+ cells in a handful of donors, at roughly 25-60.1%.

About this clonotype itself: No antigen is known for it.

The data were produced on an Illumina HiSeq 2000. 5'RACE template switching, by which a universal primer site and unique molecular identifiers were added, was used to make TCR beta cDNA libraries. cDNA synthesis was primed from the TCR beta constant segment, followed by two successive PCR amplification steps. The published analysis was carried out like this. MIGEC was used to demultiplex reads and group the reads by UMI, and MiTCR was used to assemble and quantify clonotypes. Only TCR cDNA sequences supported by at least two reads were kept to exclude erroneous sequences. The tcR package was used for downstream repertoire analysis, and clonotypes were matched between fractions using CDR3 nucleotide sequence together with V segment. VDJmatch was used to annotate antigen specificity against VDJdb, with one amino acid substitution in CDR3 permitted. TCRdb reanalyzed the reads, keeping one entry per CDR3 protein sequence and omitting DNA. TCRdb, not the authors, supplied the V and J calls. The sample's clone listing holds 350,000 to 500,000 distinct CDR3 sequences. The ten largest clones take up 6% to 9.5% of the sample.

CDR1 is given as SEHNR and CDR2 as FQNEAQ, both from the germline V gene (reference sequence). Including the terminal cysteine and phenylalanine, the CDR3 comprises 17 residues. DNA was not recorded. HCMV serostatus was determined by detecting HCMV-specific IgG in serum with a commercial ELISA kit. Peripheral blood mononuclear cells were isolated from blood by Ficoll density gradient centrifugation. The receptor was derived from a woman between 18 and 75 years old in good health. The chain is made from TRBV7-9 and TRBJ2-1; TCRdb reports TRBD2, a call that lacks DNA to check it against. Sequencing was done on a sample of blood T cells: a sorted CD56 or NKG2C T cell subset, CD4+ or CD8+ T cells, or bulk PBMC T cells (not recorded which). CDR3 loop: CASSPRLAGEPYNEQFF.